The sequence of this T cell receptor (beta chain) was determined in a study of control samples from healthy donors and cancer patients. Some clones are missing from TCRdb's copy, which holds only in-frame ones; the method was immunoSEQ multiplex PCR. In the table there are roughly 90,000 clones, 85% to 90% of which are singletons. The clonotype comes from a woman aged 50 to 65 with colorectal cancer. The sample comprised PBMCs.

CDR3 DNA: TGTGCCAGCACCAAGGACAGCGCTATGAACACTGAAGCTTTCTTT. It translates to CASTKDSAMNTEAFF. V gene TRBV6-5 combines with J gene TRBJ1-1; D possibly corresponds to TRBD1 (6 bases). Germline CDR1 and CDR2: MNHEY and SVGAGI. V was clipped by 7 bases and J by 0 bases, with 15 bases between them. CDR3 length: 15 amino acids.